This TCR beta chain was recorded in a study of neurological immune-mediated disorders. Findings and limits, study-wide: Phylogenetic grouping assigned the repertoires of 18 of 34 multiple sclerosis patients to a single cluster of related CDR3 sequences. This cluster may be a repertoire-level signature.

The CDR3 is 14 residues long. The germline V and J ends were trimmed by 4 bases and 7 bases, with 16 bases remaining between them. Germline V CDR1 and CDR2: LGHDT, YNNKEL (reference sequence). 5'RACE with 10-nucleotide random UMIs generated the cDNA. Sequencing of 15-18 subjects in each run yielded over 170 million TCR-beta sequences. A single record per CDR3 protein comes from TCRdb applying MiXCR to the 5' RACE reads. This repertoire shows about 54,000 distinct CDR3 sequences, about 4.2% found once; its top ten account for 1.9%. Many counts were recorded for this clonotype. Antigen: not known. This sequence joins TRBV3-1 and TRBJ1-1; possibly TRBD1 for D (5 bases). Input material: CD4+ T cells from blood. The TCR comes from a woman aged 40 to 55 with multiple sclerosis. The CDR3 spells CASSPKGAGSEAFF. The CDR3 DNA reads TGTGCCAGCAGCCCGAAAGGGGCAGGGAGTGAAGCTTTCTTT.